This paragraph reports one TCR beta chain. Its matching antigen is unknown. This sample was included in a study of T cell responses to AZD1222 COVID-19 vaccine. Findings and limits, study-wide: The number of AZD1222 recipients seropositive at baseline was only five to seven. Reportedly, nearly half the spike-specific TCRs target unmutated variant regions. In a largely white British group with more females than males, clonal diversity was possibly underestimated.

Looked up from germline, CDR1 is SEHNR and CDR2 is FQNEAQ (reference sequence). Trimming at V came to 5 bases and at J to 4 bases, leaving 8 bases not matched to a gene. The CDR3 is 16 amino acids. The table came from immunoSEQ multiplex PCR; TCRdb's copy has only in-frame clones and leaves some out. The table has fewer than 120,000 clones, roughly 92% seen once. The J gene is TRBJ1-6, the V gene TRBV7-9; 7 nucleotides match TRBD1. The sample in question was peripheral blood, obtained 28 days after the second AZD1222 dose. The sequence came from an adult who received the AZD1222 COVID-19 vaccine. CDR3 sequence: CASSPRTDRYNSPLHF. CDR3 DNA sequence: TGTGCCAGCAGCCCACGTACGGACAGGTATAATTCACCCCTCCACTTT.